This T cell receptor beta chain comes out of a study of blood T cell repertoires in COVID-19. As for the study in general: PBMCs, B-cell-depleted T cells, or T cells were the source of the cDNA or gDNA that made up the material.

This clone has only a few counts. This study enrolled people aged roughly 18 to 100 from 20 to 25 US geographic areas. Clinical history as reported by participants underpinned cohort assignment. TCRdb's copy holds only in-frame clones and misses some; the assay was immunoSEQ multiplex PCR. The top ten hold just under 3% of the sample, which has about 380,000 clones, roughly 87% seen once. There are 13 residues in the CDR3. Germline V gene lookup returns CDR1 MDHEN and CDR2 SYDVKM. The V and J ends lost 6 bases and 4 bases respectively, with 12 bases between them. The chain is built from TRBV28 and TRBJ1-2; D is undetermined. The source material was PBMCs or T cells enriched from blood (not recorded which). The sequence came from a woman aged 25 to 39 who had recovered from COVID-19. CDR3 nucleotides: TGTGCCAGCAGCATCCTGACTACCTATGGCTACACCTTC. As protein: CASSILTTYGYTF.